These 18 T cell receptor beta chains were all obtained from the same sample, sequenced in a study of control samples from healthy donors and cancer patients. Method: immunoSEQ multiplex PCR; TCRdb's copy keeps in-frame clones and lacks some. The sample has some 120,000 clones; approximately 92% are singletons. Sequences were obtained from PBMCs. The receptors were sampled from a woman between 45 and 60 years old with colorectal cancer.

CDR3 residues: CASSGGQGHDGYTF. The CDR3 DNA is TGTGCCAGTAGTGGGGGACAGGGGCATGATGGCTACACCTTC. The V call is TRBV19, the J call TRBJ1-2; 10 bases are a match to TRBD1. Germline V gene sequence: CDR1 LNHDA, CDR2 SQIVND (reference sequence). Trimming cost V 5 bases and J 6 bases; bases outside gene matches: 6. This CDR3 is built from 14 residues.

This clone has only one observation. Additional DNA sequences in this sample encode the identical CDR3. The rearrangement joins TRBV5-1 to TRBJ1-1, with D possibly being TRBD1 (6 bases). V lost 5 bases to trimming and J lost 3 bases, with 11 bases between them. Germline CDR1 and CDR2: SGHRS and YFSETQ. This CDR3 is built from 13 residues. The CDR3 bases are TGCGCCAGCAGAAACTGGACAGACACTGAAGCTTTCTTT. The encoded protein is CASRNWTDTEAFF.

This clone was seen just once. This rearrangement joins TRBV7-9 to TRBJ2-2, with unresolved D. Germline lookup yields CDR1 SEHNR and CDR2 FQNEAQ (reference sequence). Trimming removed 1 base from V and 3 bases from J, with 3 bases in between. The CDR3 runs to 13 residues. The CDR3 reads CASSLGDTGELFF. Here the CDR3 DNA reads TGTGCCAGCAGCTTAGGGGACACCGGGGAGCTGTTTTTT.

The chain is built from TRBV16 and TRBJ1-4; D not certain. V shed 0 bases and J shed 4 bases, with 9 bases lying between them. The CDR3 covers 15 residues. Germline CDR1 KGHSY, CDR2 FQNENV. CDR3 nucleotide sequence: TGTGCCAGCAGCCAATCTGAGCCCTTTAATGAAAAACTGTTTTTT. It specifies CASSQSEPFNEKLFF.

The chain combines TRBV7-9 with TRBJ2-7, with D perhaps matching TRBD2 (5 bases). V dropped 2 bases and J dropped 2 bases, with 13 bases sitting between them. Germline loops: CDR1 SEHNR, CDR2 FQNEAQ (reference sequence). This CDR3 region has 15 residues. CDR3: CASSLLSSGTYEQYF. In DNA, the CDR3 is TGTGCCAGCAGCTTATTATCCAGCGGTACCTACGAGCAGTACTTC.

V is TRBV19 and J is TRBJ2-7; D perhaps matches TRBD2 (6 bases). CDR3 length: 16 amino acids. Trimming shortened V by 5 bases and J by 2 bases, and 19 bases separated the two germline ends. Germline CDR1 is LNHDA and CDR2 is SQIVND (reference sequence). CDR3 in amino acids: CASSRNAGTGAYEQYF. In nucleotides, the CDR3 is TGTGCCAGTAGTCGCAACGCCGGGACTGGTGCCTACGAGCAGTACTTC.

This sequence joins TRBV6-4 and TRBJ1-6, with D perhaps matching TRBD1 (6 bases). The CDR3 runs 15 residues. Germline CDR1 MRHNA, CDR2 SNTAGT. Trimming stripped 8 bases from V and 3 bases from J, with 14 bases between. CDR3 sequence (DNA): TGTGCCAGCGTTCATCAGGGGTTCTATAATTCACCCCTCCACTTT. Translated, it gives CASVHQGFYNSPLHF.

The chain recombines TRBV30 with TRBJ1-2; D unclear. V was clipped by 6 bases and J by 8 bases, with 19 bases between them. The CDR3 is 13 residues long. Germline V gene data show CDR1 as GTSNPN and CDR2 as SVGIG (reference sequence). The CDR3 nucleotides read TGTGCCTGCCTTGAAGGACCGGTACGAGGCTACACCTTC. Protein: CACLEGPVRGYTF.

This chain joins TRBV30 and TRBJ2-7, with D perhaps TRBD2 (6 bases). V was clipped by 2 bases and J by 3 bases, with 11 bases between them. CDR3 size: 13 residues. The V gene's germline CDR1 is GTSNPN and CDR2 SVGIG (reference sequence). The DNA of the CDR3 is TGTGCCTGGAGTATGGCGGGGTTCTACGAGCAGTACTTC. It yields the protein CAWSMAGFYEQYF. The full variable domain, completed using reference TRBV30 and TRBJ2-7, is SQTIHQWPATLVQPVGSPLSLECTVEGTSNPNLYWYRQAAGRGLQLLFYSVGIGQISSEVPQNLSASRPQDRQFILSSKKLLLSDSGFYLCAWSMAGFYEQYFGPGTRLTVT.

This chain joins TRBV12-3 or TRBV12-4 and TRBJ2-5; no firm D call. V dropped 6 bases and J dropped 3 bases, with 5 bases sitting between them. CDR3 length: 11 amino acids. The CDR3 region is CASSLKETQYF. For the CDR3, the DNA is TGTGCCAGCAGCCTTAAAGAGACCCAGTACTTC.

This clone occurred a few times. The chain recombines TRBV6-1 with TRBJ2-7; TRBD1 aligns across 10 bases. Germline V lookup: CDR1 MNHNS, CDR2 SASEGT. J was trimmed by 4 bases and V by 3 bases; bases with no gene match: 3. The CDR3 covers 14 residues. In nucleotides, the CDR3 is TGTGCCAGCAGTGATGGGACAGGGGTTTACGAGCAGTACTTC. It is translated as CASSDGTGVYEQYF.

This chain uses TRBV9 with TRBJ2-5, with unresolved D. Looked up from germline, CDR1 is SGDLS and CDR2 is YYNGEE. Trimming cost V 0 bases and J 2 bases, with 8 bases left between them. The CDR3 contains 14 residues. The CDR3 loop reads CASSVGNGQETQYF. Written as DNA, the CDR3 is TGTGCCAGCAGCGTAGGGAACGGACAAGAGACCCAGTACTTC.

This chain links TRBV3-1 (or the pseudogene TRBV3-2) with TRBJ2-7, with TRBD2 matching 9 bases. The CDR3 has 17 amino acids. Germline assignment: CDR1 LGHDT and CDR2 YNNKEL (reference sequence). Unmatched junction bases numbered 12, after V lost 2 bases and J lost 4 bases. CDR3 amino acids: CASSQRLSGGRLYEQYF. CDR3 sequence (DNA): TGTGCCAGCAGCCAACGTCTGAGCGGGGGGAGACTTTACGAGCAGTACTTC.

The CDR3 DNA is TGTGCCAGCAGAGGGACAGGGGCGTATACGCAGTATTTT. Translating it yields CASRGTGAYTQYF. The genes are TRBV27 and TRBJ2-3; 10 bases map to TRBD1. CDR1 and CDR2 from the germline V gene are MNHEY and SMNVEV (reference sequence). This CDR3 has 13 residues. The V gene end was trimmed by 6 bases and the J gene end by 7 bases; junction bases not matched to a gene: 4.

This chain connects TRBV27 to TRBJ2-3; D not resolved. The germline V and J ends were trimmed by 3 bases and 2 bases, with 6 bases remaining between them. Germline V gene lookup returns CDR1 MNHEY and CDR2 SMNVEV (reference sequence). The CDR3 totals 13 residues. The DNA for the CDR3 is TGTGCCAGCAGTTTCGCTAACACAGATACGCAGTATTTT. Translation gives CASSFANTDTQYF.

V and J are TRBV14 and TRBJ2-7, with D possibly being TRBD2 (5 bases). The ends were cut back, 8 bases at V and 0 bases at J, with 11 bases in the middle. CDR1 and CDR2 from the germline V gene are SGHDN and FVKESK. CDR3 length equals 13 residues. The CDR3 nucleotides read TGTGCCAGCGGGGAGTTGAGCTCCTACGAGCAGTACTTC. Its protein is CASGELSSYEQYF.

This clone was detected a few times. This chain links TRBV6-6 with TRBJ1-5, with 11 bases identical to TRBD1. Germline-derived CDR1 and CDR2 are MNHNY and SVGAGI (reference sequence). The CDR3 loop spans 13 amino acids. With V trimmed by 9 bases and J by 5 bases, 3 bases remained unmatched. CDR3 region: CASGQGADQPQHF. CDR3 coding DNA: TGTGCCAGTGGACAGGGGGCGGATCAGCCCCAGCATTTT.

The V gene is TRBV5-1, the J gene TRBJ1-6, with TRBD1 identical over 7 bases. The ends lost 5 bases at V and 7 bases at J; junction bases unmatched: 12. This CDR3 is 16 amino acids long. Germline values: CDR1 SGHRS, CDR2 YFSETQ. CDR3 nucleotides: TGCGCCAGCAGGCCCCGGACAGGCGAGGGGAATTCACCCCTCCACTTT. Protein: CASRPRTGEGNSPLHF. Together with reference TRBV5-1 and TRBJ1-6, the CDR3 gives the full variable domain: KAGVTQTPRYLIKTRGQQVTLSCSPISGHRSVSWYQQTPGQGLQFLFEYFSETQRNKGNFPGRFSGRQFSNSRSEMNVSTLELGDSALYLCASRPRTGEGNSPLHFGNGTRLTVT.